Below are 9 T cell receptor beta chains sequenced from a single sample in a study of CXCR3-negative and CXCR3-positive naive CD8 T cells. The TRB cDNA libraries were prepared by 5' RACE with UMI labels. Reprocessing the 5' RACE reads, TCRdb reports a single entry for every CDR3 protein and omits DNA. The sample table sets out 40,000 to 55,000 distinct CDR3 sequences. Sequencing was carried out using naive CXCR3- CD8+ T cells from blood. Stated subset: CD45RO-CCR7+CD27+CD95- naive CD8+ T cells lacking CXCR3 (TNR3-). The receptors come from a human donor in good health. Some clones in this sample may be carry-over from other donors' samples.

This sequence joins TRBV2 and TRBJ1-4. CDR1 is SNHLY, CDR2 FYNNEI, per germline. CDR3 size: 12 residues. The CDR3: CASSELNEKLFF. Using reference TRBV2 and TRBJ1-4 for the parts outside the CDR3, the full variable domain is EPEVTQTPSHQVTQMGQEVILRCVPISNHLYFYWYRQILGQKVEFLVSFYNNEISEKSEIFDDQFSVERPDGSNFTLKIRSTKLEDSAMYFCASSELNEKLFFGSGTQLSVL.

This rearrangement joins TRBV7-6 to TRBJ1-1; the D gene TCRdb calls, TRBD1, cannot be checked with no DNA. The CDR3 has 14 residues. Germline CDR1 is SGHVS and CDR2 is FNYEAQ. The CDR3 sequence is CASSDPTGNSEAFF. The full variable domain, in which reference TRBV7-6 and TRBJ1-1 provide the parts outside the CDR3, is GAGVSQSPRYKVTKRGQDVALRCDPISGHVSLYWYRQALGQGPEFLTYFNYEAQQDKSGLPNDRFSAERPEGSISTLTIQRTEQRDSAMYRCASSDPTGNSEAFFGQGTRLTVV.

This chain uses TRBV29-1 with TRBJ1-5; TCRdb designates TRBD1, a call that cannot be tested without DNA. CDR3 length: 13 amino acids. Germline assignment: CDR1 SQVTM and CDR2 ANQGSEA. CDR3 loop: CSVPGQGSQPQHF.

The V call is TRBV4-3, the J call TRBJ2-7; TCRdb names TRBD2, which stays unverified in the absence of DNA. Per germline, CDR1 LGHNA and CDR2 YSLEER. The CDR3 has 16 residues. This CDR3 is CASSQDQGGGAYEQYF.

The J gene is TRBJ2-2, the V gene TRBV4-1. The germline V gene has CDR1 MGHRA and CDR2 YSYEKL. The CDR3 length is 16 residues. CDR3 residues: CASSQRGGPNTGELFF.

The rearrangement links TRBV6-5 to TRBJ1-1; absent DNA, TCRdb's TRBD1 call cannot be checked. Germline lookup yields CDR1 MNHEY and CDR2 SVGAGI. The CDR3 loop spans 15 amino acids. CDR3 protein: CASSYSRGENTEAFF.

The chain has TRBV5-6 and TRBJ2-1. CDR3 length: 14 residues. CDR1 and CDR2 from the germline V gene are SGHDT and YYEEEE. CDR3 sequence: CASSLVADYNEQFF.

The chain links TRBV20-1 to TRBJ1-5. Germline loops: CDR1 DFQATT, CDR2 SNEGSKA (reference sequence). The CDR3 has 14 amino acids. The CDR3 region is CSAKVAVSNQPQHF.

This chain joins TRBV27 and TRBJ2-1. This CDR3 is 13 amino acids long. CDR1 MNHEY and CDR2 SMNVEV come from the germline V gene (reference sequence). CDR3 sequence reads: CASSYAVGFEQFF.